The 15 T cell receptor beta chains reported below all come from one sample, sequenced in a study of blood T cell repertoires in COVID-19. Profiling relied on immunoSEQ multiplex PCR, and the TCRdb table lists in-frame clones only, not all of them. The data hold some 210,000 clones, with almost 85% observed a single time. Material: peripheral blood. The receptors derive from a woman in her forties or fifties with active or convalescent COVID-19.

The chain has TRBV2 and TRBJ2-7; the D gene is possibly TRBD2 (5 bases). Per germline, CDR1 SNHLY and CDR2 FYNNEI. CDR3 length equals 12 residues. V lost 7 bases and J lost 5, with 12 bases in between. The CDR3 DNA reads as TGTGCCAGCAAACGAGAGGGAGACGAGCAGTACTTC. This translates into CASKREGDEQYF.

This clone occurred a few times. The chain joins TRBV3-1 (or the pseudogene TRBV3-2) to TRBJ1-2; D gene uncertain. Trimming pared 0 bases from V and 8 bases from J, leaving 25 bases between. The germline gives CDR1 LGHDT, CDR2 YNNKEL (reference sequence). The CDR3 is made up of 18 amino acids. For the CDR3, the DNA is TGTGCCAGCAGCCAAGATCGAGGAATAGGCGATATAAGGTGGGGCTACACCTTC. Protein sequence: CASSQDRGIGDIRWGYTF.

This clone was counted only a few times. This chain connects TRBV5-4 to TRBJ1-1; D possibly corresponds to TRBD1 (6 bases). Germline V lookup: CDR1 SGHNT, CDR2 YYREEE (reference sequence). The CDR3 totals 15 residues. Trimming cost V 2 bases and J 1 base, with 12 bases left between them. CDR3 bases: TGTGCCAGCAGCTTAAACAGGGCGCGGAACACTGAAGCTTTCTTT. It yields the protein CASSLNRARNTEAFF.

The chain has TRBV9 and TRBJ2-3, with D maybe TRBD2 (6 bases). The CDR3 length is 16 residues. Germline values: CDR1 SGDLS, CDR2 YYNGEE. With 4 bases removed from V and 4 bases from J, the gap between germline ends came to 19 bases. In DNA, the CDR3 is TGTGCCAGCAGCCTCCTGCCCGGACCGGGGGCAGATACGCAGTATTTT. Its protein product is CASSLLPGPGADTQYF.

V and J are TRBV6-6 and TRBJ1-1; D remains unclear. V lost 2 bases and J lost 5, with 9 bases in between. Germline lookup yields CDR1 MNHNY and CDR2 SVGAGI (reference sequence). This CDR3 contains 13 residues. CDR3 region: CASSYPTTTEAFF. CDR3 DNA: TGTGCCAGCAGTTACCCTACTACAACTGAAGCTTTCTTT.

The rearrangement links TRBV7-5 to TRBJ1-6; the table's D call, TRBD1, has no DNA check behind it. TRBV7-5 is a pseudogene locus. The CDR3 consists of 15 residues. For the CDR3, the DNA is TGTGTCAGAAGCTGGGCGAGCTCCTATAATTCACCCCTCCACTTT. It is translated as CVRSWASSYNSPLHF.

The J gene is TRBJ2-5, the V gene TRBV4-2, with TRBD2 matching over 13 bases. V lost 2 bases and J lost 5; bases outside the gene matches: 5. The germline CDR1 and CDR2 sequences are LGHNA and YNFKEQ. The CDR3 covers 16 residues. The CDR3 nucleotides read TGTGCCAGCAGCCAACCCACTAGCGGGGGGGCGGAGACCCAGTACTTC. This encodes CASSQPTSGGAETQYF.

The chain links TRBV7-2 to TRBJ1-2, with a tentative D call TRBD1 (6 bases). Trimming took off 4 bases at V and 7 bases at J, with 16 bases between the two ends. The CDR3 runs to 14 residues. The germline CDR1 and CDR2 sequences are SGHTA and FQGNSA. The CDR3 DNA follows: TGTGCCAGCAGCTACCCCCAGACAGGTCGTGGCTACACCTTC. Encoded protein: CASSYPQTGRGYTF.

The chain is built from TRBV14 and TRBJ2-4, with D possibly being TRBD2 (6 bases). The CDR3 loop spans 14 amino acids. Germline assignment: CDR1 SGHDN and CDR2 FVKESK. V was cut by 3 bases and J by 9 bases, with 15 bases left in between. CDR3 sequence: CASSQARGFGIQYF. The DNA for the CDR3 is TGTGCCAGCAGCCAGGCCCGGGGGTTTGGCATTCAGTACTTC. Based on the CDR3 plus reference TRBV14 and TRBJ2-4, the full variable domain is EAGVTQFPSHSVIEKGQTVTLRCDPISGHDNLYWYRRVMGKEIKFLLHFVKESKQDESGMPNNRFLAERTGGTYSTLKVQPAELEDSGVYFCASSQARGFGIQYFGAGTRLSVL.

V usage is TRBV10-2 and J usage is TRBJ1-6; TRBD1 agrees at 11 bases. The CDR3 totals 16 residues. Germline trimming cut 0 bases from V and 10 bases from J; bases unmatched to any gene: 5. Germline lookup yields CDR1 WSHSY and CDR2 SAAADI. CDR3 in amino acids: CASSESGTGGGSPLHF. The CDR3 coding sequence is TGCGCCAGCAGTGAGTCGGGGACAGGGGGAGGATCACCCCTCCACTTT.

This chain uses TRBV6-5 with TRBJ1-2; D is unclear. There are 12 residues in the CDR3. Trimming removed 5 bases from V and 7 bases from J, with 11 bases in between. CDR1 and CDR2 from the germline V gene are MNHEY and SVGAGI. CDR3 sequence reads: CASSPSESGYTF. The CDR3 DNA is TGTGCCAGCAGTCCCTCTGAGAGTGGCTACACCTTC.

This chain uses TRBV6-5 with TRBJ2-7; TRBD1 aligns across 9 bases. V was pared by 6 bases and J by 0 bases, with 3 bases of the junction left unmatched. CDR3 length equals 14 residues. CDR1 MNHEY and CDR2 SVGAGI come from the germline V gene. The CDR3 nucleotides are TGTGCCAGCAGCGACAGGGGGAGCTCCTACGAGCAGTACTTC. It yields the protein CASSDRGSSYEQYF.

The CDR3 DNA sequence: TGTGCCAGCAGTCCACAGGGGGCGGTGTATCAGCCCCAGCATTTT. It specifies CASSPQGAVYQPQHF. The rearrangement uses TRBV6-5 and TRBJ1-5; 9 bases map to TRBD1. CDR1 MNHEY and CDR2 SVGAGI come from the germline V gene. The CDR3 has 15 residues. Unmatched junction bases numbered 7, after V lost 5 bases and J lost 5 bases.

V usage is TRBV28 and J usage is TRBJ2-5, with TRBD2 matching over 7 bases. The V gene end was trimmed by 5 bases and the J gene end by 4 bases; junction bases not matched to a gene: 19. This CDR3 contains 18 residues. The V gene's germline CDR1 is MDHEN and CDR2 SYDVKM. The CDR3 coding sequence is TGTGCCAGCAGTCTCGACCGGGGCGGGAGAACGCTTCGAGAGACCCAGTACTTC. This codes for CASSLDRGGRTLRETQYF.

The DNA for the CDR3 is TGTGCCAGCAGTGGAATGGCAGGAAACTACAATGAGCAGTTCTTC. Its translation is CASSGMAGNYNEQFF. This chain uses TRBV6-4 with TRBJ2-1; no definite D call. Between the trimmed V and J ends, which lost 4 bases and 3 bases, there was a span of 13 bases. Germline assignment: CDR1 MRHNA and CDR2 SNTAGT. The CDR3 has 15 residues.